This TCR beta chain was retrieved from a study of blood T cell repertoires in COVID-19. TCRdb's copy holds only in-frame clones and misses some; the assay was immunoSEQ multiplex PCR. The top ten hold about 1.5% of the sample, which has about 430,000 clones, nearly 90% seen once. Trimming cost V 5 bases and J 12 bases; bases outside gene matches: 16. This CDR3 comprises 15 residues. CDR1 is MNHEY and CDR2 is SVGAGI in the germline V gene. The sample consisted of PBMCs or T cells enriched from blood (not recorded which). The chain recombines TRBV6-5 with TRBJ2-1, with 7 positions matching TRBD1. The clonotype originates from a woman aged 18 to 35 who had been exposed to COVID-19. The chain's CDR3 is CASSPQGVHSLGQFF. CDR3 DNA: TGTGCCAGCAGTCCCCAGGGGGTACATAGCCTGGGGCAGTTCTTC.